This entry describes one T cell receptor beta chain. The antigen is undetermined. Adult Caucasians living in Nashville, Tennessee made up all of the donors. The CDR3 covers 15 residues. CDR1 and CDR2 (germline): SNHLY, FYNNEI. After removal of 6 bases from V and 3 bases from J, the junction contained 8 bases not matched to a gene. Genomic DNA from each subset was divided evenly over several immunoSEQ plates. The method was immunoSEQ multiplex PCR; TCRdb's version includes in-frame clones alone and lacks a portion of them. The repertoire holds 470,000 or so clones, with almost 80% as singletons. This sample stems from a study of shared clonotypes between healthy human individuals. Study-level findings and limits: It was expected that sequencing depth would affect clonotype sharing among donors.

V gene TRBV2 combines with J gene TRBJ1-5, with 7 nucleotides matching TRBD1. This sequence was found in a woman aged 40 to 50 in good health. Some clones in this sample may be carry-over from other donors' samples. Material for sequencing was PBMCs. CDR3 protein: CASSKGQRDNQPQHF. The CDR3, as DNA: TGTGCCAGCAGCAAGGGACAGAGAGACAATCAGCCCCAGCATTTT.